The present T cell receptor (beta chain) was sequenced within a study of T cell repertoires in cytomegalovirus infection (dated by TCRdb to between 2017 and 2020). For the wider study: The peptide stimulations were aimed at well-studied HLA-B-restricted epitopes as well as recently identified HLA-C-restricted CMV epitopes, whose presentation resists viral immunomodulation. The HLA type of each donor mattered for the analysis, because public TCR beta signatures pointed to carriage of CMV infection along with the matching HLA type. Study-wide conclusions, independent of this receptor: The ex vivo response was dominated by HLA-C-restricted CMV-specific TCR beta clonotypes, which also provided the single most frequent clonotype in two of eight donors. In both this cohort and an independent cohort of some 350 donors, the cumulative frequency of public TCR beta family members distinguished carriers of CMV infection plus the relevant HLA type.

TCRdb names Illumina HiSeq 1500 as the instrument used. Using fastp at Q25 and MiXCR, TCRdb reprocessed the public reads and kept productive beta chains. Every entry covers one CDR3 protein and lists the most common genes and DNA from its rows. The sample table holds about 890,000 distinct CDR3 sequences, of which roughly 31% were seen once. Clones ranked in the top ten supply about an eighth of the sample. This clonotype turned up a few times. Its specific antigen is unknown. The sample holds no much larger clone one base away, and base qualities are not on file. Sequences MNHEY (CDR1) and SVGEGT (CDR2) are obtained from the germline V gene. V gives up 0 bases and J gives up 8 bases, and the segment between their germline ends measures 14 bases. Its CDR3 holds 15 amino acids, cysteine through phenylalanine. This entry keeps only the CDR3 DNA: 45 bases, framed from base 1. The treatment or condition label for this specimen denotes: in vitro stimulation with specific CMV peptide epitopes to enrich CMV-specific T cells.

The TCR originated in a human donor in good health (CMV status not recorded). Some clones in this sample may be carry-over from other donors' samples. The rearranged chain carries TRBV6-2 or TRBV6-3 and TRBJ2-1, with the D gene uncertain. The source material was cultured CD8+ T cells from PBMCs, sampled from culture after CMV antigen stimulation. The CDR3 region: CASSYSMPRTDEQFF. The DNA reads TGTGCCAGCAGTTACTCGATGCCCCGCACCGATGAGCAGTTCTTC.